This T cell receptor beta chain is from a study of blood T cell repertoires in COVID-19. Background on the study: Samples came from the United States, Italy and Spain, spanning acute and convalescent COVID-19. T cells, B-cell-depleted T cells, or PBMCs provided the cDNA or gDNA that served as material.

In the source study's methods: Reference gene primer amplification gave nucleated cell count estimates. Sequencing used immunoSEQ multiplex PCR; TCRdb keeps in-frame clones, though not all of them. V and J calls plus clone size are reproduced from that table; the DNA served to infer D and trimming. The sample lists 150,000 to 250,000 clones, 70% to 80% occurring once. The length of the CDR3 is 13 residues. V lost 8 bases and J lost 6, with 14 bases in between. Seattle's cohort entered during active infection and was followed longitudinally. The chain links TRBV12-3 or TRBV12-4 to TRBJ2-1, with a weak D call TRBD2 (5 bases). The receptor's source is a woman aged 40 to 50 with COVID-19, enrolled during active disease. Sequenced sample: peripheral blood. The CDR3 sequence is CASLKLGLNEQFF. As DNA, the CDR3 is TGTGCCAGCCTCAAGCTAGGACTCAATGAGCAGTTCTTC.